This T cell receptor (beta chain) was recovered during a study of blood T cell repertoires in COVID-19. Study context: COVID-19 samples from acute and convalescent phases originated in the United States, Italy and Spain. Sample material is recorded as cDNA or gDNA derived from T cells, B-cell-depleted T cells, or PBMCs.

How the authors handled the data: Amplifying reference gene primers gave estimates of nucleated cell counts. Clones were read by immunoSEQ multiplex PCR, and TCRdb kept only the in-frame ones, dropping some. The DNA gave D and trimming, while V, J and clone size come from that table. The sample yields approximately 50,000 clones, approximately 80% seen once. In its sample, this clone was seen once. Followed over time, Seattle patients had been enrolled while infection was active. This receptor was identified in a man in his fifties or sixties with COVID-19, enrolled during active disease. Sequenced material: peripheral blood.

Here the CDR3 reads CASSFDRGAYEQYF. In DNA form, the CDR3 reads TGTGCCAGCAGCTTTGACAGGGGGGCCTACGAGCAGTACTTC. The chain recombines TRBV7-2 with TRBJ2-7; 9 bases line up with TRBD1. The junction had 2 bases not matched to a gene; V was cut back by 3 bases and J by 2 bases. CDR1 is SGHTA and CDR2 is FQGNSA in the germline V gene. The CDR3 runs 14 residues. Full variable domain (missing parts from reference TRBV7-2 and TRBJ2-7): GAGVSQSPSNKVTEKGKDVELRCDPISGHTALYWYRQSLGQGLEFLIYFQGNSAPDKSGLPSDRFSAERTGGSVSTLTIQRTQQEDSAVYLCASSFDRGAYEQYFGPGTRLTVT.